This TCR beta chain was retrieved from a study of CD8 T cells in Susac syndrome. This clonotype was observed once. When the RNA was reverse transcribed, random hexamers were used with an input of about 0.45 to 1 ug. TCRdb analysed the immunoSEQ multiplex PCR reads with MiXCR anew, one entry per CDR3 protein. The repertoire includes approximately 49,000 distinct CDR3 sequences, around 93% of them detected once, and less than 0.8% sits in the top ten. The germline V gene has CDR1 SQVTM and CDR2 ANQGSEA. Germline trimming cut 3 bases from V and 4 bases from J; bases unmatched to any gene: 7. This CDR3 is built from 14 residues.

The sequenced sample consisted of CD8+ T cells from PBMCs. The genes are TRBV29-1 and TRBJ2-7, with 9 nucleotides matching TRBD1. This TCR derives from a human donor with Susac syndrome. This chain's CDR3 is CSVENGTGWYEQYF. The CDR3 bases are TGCAGCGTTGAGAATGGGACAGGGTGGTACGAGCAGTACTTC.